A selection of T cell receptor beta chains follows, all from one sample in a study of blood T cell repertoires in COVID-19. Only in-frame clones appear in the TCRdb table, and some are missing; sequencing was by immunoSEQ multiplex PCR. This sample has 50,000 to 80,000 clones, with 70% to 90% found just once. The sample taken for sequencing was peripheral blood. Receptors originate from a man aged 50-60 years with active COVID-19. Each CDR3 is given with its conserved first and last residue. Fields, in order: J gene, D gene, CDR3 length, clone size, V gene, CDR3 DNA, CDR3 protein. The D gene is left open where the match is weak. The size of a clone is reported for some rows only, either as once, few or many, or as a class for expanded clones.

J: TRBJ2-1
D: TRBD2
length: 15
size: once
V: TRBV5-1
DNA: TGCGCCAGCAGCTCTCTAGCGGGAGGGCCCAATGAGCAGTTCTTC
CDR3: CASSSLAGGPNEQFF

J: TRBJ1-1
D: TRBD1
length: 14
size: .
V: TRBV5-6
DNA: TGTGCCAGCAGCTACACAGGGGGGTGGACTGAAGCTTTCTTT
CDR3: CASSYTGGWTEAFF

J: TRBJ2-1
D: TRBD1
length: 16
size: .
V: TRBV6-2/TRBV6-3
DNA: TGTGCCAGCAGTTACTCGAGTAGTACAGGGGGCGATGAGCAGTTCTTC
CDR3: CASSYSSSTGGDEQFF

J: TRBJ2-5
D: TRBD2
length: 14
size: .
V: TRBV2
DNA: TGTGCCAGCACGCGGGCTAGCGGGGTAGAGACCCAGTACTTC
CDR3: CASTRASGVETQYF

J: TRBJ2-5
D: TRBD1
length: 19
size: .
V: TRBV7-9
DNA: TGTGCCAGCAGCTTAATTTGGGCCCTTGGACAGGGGGTTCAAGAGACCCAGTACTTC
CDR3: CASSLIWALGQGVQETQYF

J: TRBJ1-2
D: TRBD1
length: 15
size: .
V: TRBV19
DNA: TGTGCCAGTAGTCTGTCGACAGGGTTGGACTATGGCTACACCTTC
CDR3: CASSLSTGLDYGYTF

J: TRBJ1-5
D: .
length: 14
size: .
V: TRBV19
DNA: TGTGCCAGTAGTACCTCAACAGGGAGACAGCCCCAGCATTTT
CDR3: CASSTSTGRQPQHF

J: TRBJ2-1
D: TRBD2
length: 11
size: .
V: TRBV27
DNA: TGTGCCAGCGGACTTTGGGGGGGGCAGTTCTTC
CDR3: CASGLWGGQFF

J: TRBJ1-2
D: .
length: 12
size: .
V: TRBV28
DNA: TGTGCCAGCAGCTCCACAGGTTATGGCTACACCTTC
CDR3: CASSSTGYGYTF

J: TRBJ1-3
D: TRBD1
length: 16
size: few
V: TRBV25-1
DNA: TGTGCCAGCAGTGATGGGACAGGTTTCTCTGGAAACACCATATATTTT
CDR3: CASSDGTGFSGNTIYF

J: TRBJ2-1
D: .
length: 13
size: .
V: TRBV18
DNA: TGTGCCAGCTCACCAGGACAGACCAATGAGCAGTTCTTC
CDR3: CASSPGQTNEQFF

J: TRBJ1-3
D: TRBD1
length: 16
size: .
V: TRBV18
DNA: TGTGCCAGCTCACCCAAACGGACAGGGTCTGGAAACACCATATATTTT
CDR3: CASSPKRTGSGNTIYF

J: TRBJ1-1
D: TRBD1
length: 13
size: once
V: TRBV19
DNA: TGTGCCAGTAGTGCAACAGGGGTCACTGAAGCTTTCTTT
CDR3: CASSATGVTEAFF

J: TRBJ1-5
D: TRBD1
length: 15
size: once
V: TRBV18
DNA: TGTGCCAGCTCACCCAGTGGACAGGGAAATCAGCCCCAGCATTTT
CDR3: CASSPSGQGNQPQHF

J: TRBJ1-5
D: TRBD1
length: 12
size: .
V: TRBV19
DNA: TGTGCCAGTAGTTGGACAGGGCAGCCCCAGCATTTT
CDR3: CASSWTGQPQHF

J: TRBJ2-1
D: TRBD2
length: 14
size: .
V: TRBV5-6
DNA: TGTGCCAGCAGCCTAGGACTAGCGGACAATGAGCAGTTCTTC
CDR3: CASSLGLADNEQFF

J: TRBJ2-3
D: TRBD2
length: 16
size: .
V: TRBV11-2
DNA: TGTGCCAGCAGCCCCCGGAATAGCGGGACCACAGATACGCAGTATTTT
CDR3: CASSPRNSGTTDTQYF

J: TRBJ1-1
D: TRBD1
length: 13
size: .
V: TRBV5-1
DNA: TGCGCCAGCAGCGAGACAGGGGAAACTGAAGCTTTCTTT
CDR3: CASSETGETEAFF

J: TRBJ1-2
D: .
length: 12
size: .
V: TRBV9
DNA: TGTGCCAGCAGCTCATCGGGAGGTGGCTACACCTTC
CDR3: CASSSSGGGYTF

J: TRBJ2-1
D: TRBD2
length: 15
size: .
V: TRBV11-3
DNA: TGTGCCAGCAGCCCCCAGGTAGCGGGGTCGAATGAGCAGTTCTTC
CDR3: CASSPQVAGSNEQFF

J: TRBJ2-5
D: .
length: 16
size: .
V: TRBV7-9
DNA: TGTGCCAGCAGTGTTAAGACAGGACATATCCAAGAGACCCAGTACTTC
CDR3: CASSVKTGHIQETQYF

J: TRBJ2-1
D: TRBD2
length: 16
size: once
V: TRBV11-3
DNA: TGTGCCAGCAGCTTAGGCTTAGCGGGATATCCCAATGAGCAGTTCTTC
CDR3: CASSLGLAGYPNEQFF

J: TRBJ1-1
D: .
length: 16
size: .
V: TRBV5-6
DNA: TGTGCCAGCAGCTTGTACGGGGGGCCGGGGAACACTGAAGCTTTCTTT
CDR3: CASSLYGGPGNTEAFF

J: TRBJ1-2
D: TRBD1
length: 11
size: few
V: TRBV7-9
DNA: TGTGCAAGCCAGGGGGACTATGGCTACACCTTC
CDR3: CASQGDYGYTF

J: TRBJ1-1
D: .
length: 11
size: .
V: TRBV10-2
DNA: TGCGCCAGTATGGCGAACACTGAAGCTTTCTTT
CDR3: CASMANTEAFF

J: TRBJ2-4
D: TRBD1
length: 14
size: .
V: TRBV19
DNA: TGTGCCAGTAGTCCGCGGACAGGGGGGAACATTCAGTACTTC
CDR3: CASSPRTGGNIQYF

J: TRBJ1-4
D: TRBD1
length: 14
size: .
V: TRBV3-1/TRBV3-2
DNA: TGTGCCAGCAGCGGGACAGGACTTAATGAAAAACTGTTTTTT
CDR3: CASSGTGLNEKLFF

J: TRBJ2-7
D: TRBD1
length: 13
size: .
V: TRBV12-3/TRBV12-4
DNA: TGTGCCAGCAGTCGCACGACAGGGTACGAGCAGTACTTC
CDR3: CASSRTTGYEQYF

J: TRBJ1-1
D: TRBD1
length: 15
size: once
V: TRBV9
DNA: TGTGCCAGCAGCGATCCACAGGGGGCAAACACTGAAGCTTTCTTT
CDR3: CASSDPQGANTEAFF

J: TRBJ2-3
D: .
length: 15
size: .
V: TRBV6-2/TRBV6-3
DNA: TGTGCCAGCAGTTCGAATGGGGCGAGCACAGATACGCAGTATTTT
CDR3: CASSSNGASTDTQYF

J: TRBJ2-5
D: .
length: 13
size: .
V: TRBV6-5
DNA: TGTGCCAGCAGTTACGGGGGGAGCGAGACCCAGTACTTC
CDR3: CASSYGGSETQYF

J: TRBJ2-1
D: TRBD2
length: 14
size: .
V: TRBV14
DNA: TGTGCCAGCAGCCAAGCGGGAGGAAGCAATGAGCAGTTCTTC
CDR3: CASSQAGGSNEQFF

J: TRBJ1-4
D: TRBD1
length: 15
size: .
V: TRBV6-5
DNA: TGTGCCAGCAAACGAGGACAGGGGGCTAATGAAAAACTGTTTTTT
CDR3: CASKRGQGANEKLFF

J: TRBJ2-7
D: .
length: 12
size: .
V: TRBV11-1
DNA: TGTGCCAGCAGCCCCCACAGCTACGAGCAGTACTTC
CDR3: CASSPHSYEQYF

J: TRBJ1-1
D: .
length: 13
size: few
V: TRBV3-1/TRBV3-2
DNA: TGTGCCAGCAGCCTAACAGGGCGGGGGGGAGCTTTCTTT
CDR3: CASSLTGRGGAFF

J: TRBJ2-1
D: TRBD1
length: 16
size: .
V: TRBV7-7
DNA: TGTGCCAGCAGCTTAGGATCGGGACAGGGGGCGGGAAAGCAGTTCTTC
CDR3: CASSLGSGQGAGKQFF

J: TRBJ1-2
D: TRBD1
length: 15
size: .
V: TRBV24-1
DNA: TGTGCCACCAGTGGGGGACAGGGTCGGACCTATGGCTACACCTTC
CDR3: CATSGGQGRTYGYTF

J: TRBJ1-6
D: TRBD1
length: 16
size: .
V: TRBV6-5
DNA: TGTGCCAGCAGTTACTCGAGGGACAGGGAAAATTCACCCCTCCACTTT
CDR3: CASSYSRDRENSPLHF

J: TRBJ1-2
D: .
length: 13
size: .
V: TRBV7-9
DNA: TGTGCCAGCAGCTTCGGCAGGGAATATGGCTACACCTTC
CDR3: CASSFGREYGYTF

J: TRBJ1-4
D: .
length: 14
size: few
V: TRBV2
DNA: TGTGCCAGCAGTCGACAGGTCGGTCGGGAAAAACTGTTTTTT
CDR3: CASSRQVGREKLFF

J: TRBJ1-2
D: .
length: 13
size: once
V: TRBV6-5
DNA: TGTGCCAGCAGTTACGGGGACAAGTATGGCTACACCTTC
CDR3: CASSYGDKYGYTF

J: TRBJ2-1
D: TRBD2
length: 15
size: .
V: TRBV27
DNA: TGTGCCAGCAGTTTATCGGGTCTAGCGGGAGGCGAGCAGTTCTTC
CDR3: CASSLSGLAGGEQFF

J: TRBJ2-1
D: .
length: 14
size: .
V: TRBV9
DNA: TGTGCCAGCAGCGTAGAGAGGCTAGGACAGTACCAGTTCTTC
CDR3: CASSVERLGQYQFF

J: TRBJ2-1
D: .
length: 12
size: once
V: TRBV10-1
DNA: TGCGCCAGCAGTGGAGGGTTGGATGAGCAGTTCTTC
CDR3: CASSGGLDEQFF

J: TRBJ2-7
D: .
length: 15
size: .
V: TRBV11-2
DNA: TGTGCCAGCAGCTTATTCGCCTTCGGGGGCTACGAGCAGTACTTC
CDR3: CASSLFAFGGYEQYF

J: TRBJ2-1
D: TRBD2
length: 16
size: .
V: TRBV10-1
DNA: TGCGCCAGCAGTGAGTTCGCTAGCGGGAGTACTAATGAGCAGTTCTTC
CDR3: CASSEFASGSTNEQFF

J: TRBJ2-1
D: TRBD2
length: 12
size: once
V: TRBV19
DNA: TGTGCCAGTAGCCCCCCCGGGAGGGGGCAGTTCTTC
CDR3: CASSPPGRGQFF

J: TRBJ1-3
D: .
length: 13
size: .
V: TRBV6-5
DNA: TGTGCCAGCAGTTTGCAGGGGGGAAACACCATATATTTT
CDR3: CASSLQGGNTIYF

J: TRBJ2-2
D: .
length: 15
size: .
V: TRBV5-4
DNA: TGTGCCAGCAGTCAGAGACAGGGAGGCACCGGGGAGCTGTTTTTT
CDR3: CASSQRQGGTGELFF

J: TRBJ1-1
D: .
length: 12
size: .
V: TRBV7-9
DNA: TGTGCCAGCAGTTACACTGGGGCCGAAGCTTTCTTT
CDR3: CASSYTGAEAFF

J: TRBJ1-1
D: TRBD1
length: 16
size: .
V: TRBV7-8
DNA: TGTGCCAGCAGCAAACGACAGGGGGCGTTGAACACTGAAGCTTTCTTT
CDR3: CASSKRQGALNTEAFF

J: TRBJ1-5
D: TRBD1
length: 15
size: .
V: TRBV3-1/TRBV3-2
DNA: TGTGCCAGCAGCCAAGCTGGACAGGGCAATCAGCCCCAGCATTTT
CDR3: CASSQAGQGNQPQHF

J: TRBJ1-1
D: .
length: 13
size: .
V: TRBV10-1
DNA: TGCGCCAGCAGTCCCGAGAGGACGGCGGGAGGTTTCTTT
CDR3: CASSPERTAGGFF

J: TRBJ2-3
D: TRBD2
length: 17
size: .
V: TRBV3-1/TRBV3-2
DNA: TGTGCCAGCAGTTCAGCCGGGACTAGCGGGAGATACGATACGCAGTATTTT
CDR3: CASSSAGTSGRYDTQYF